The next 32 T cell receptor beta chains were all read from a single sample in a study of shared clonotypes between healthy human individuals. Terminally differentiated effector memory CD45RA+ cells were excluded from the naive CD8 cells, which were CD45RO-negative and positively selected for CCR7. Sequencing was performed with immunoSEQ multiplex PCR; in TCRdb, only in-frame clones are kept and a portion is missing. Altogether about 2 million clones are present, over 85% being singletons, with the ten largest covering approximately 1%. Specimen: naive CD8+ T cells sorted from blood. These TCRs come from a man aged 18 to 30 in good health.

J is TRBJ1-3 and V is TRBV2; no clear D gene. In germline, CDR1 is SNHLY, CDR2 FYNNEI. V lost 8 bases and J lost 8, with 22 bases in between. The CDR3 is made up of 15 amino acids. The CDR3 coding sequence is TGTGCCAGCTACCCCGCCGGGTCTCTGGAGGACACCATATATTTT. It translates to CASYPAGSLEDTIYF.

The chain joins TRBV5-1 to TRBJ2-1; D is possibly TRBD2 (5 bases). The CDR3 length is 12 residues. The germline V gene has CDR1 SGHRS and CDR2 YFSETQ. Deletions cut 7 bases from V and 9 bases from J, with 14 bases between. CDR3 protein: CASADFAGEQFF. The CDR3 DNA reads TGCGCCAGCGCAGATTTTGCGGGTGAGCAGTTCTTC.

In regard to this clone: The same CDR3 also results from other DNA sequences found in this sample. The rearrangement links TRBV28 to TRBJ2-7; 8 bases are a match to TRBD1. V dropped 3 bases and J dropped 1; count of bases not matched to a gene: 5. There are 15 residues in the CDR3. Per the germline V gene, CDR1 is MDHEN and CDR2 is SYDVKM. CDR3 region: CASSLSGGLSYEQYF. The CDR3 DNA follows: TGTGCCAGCAGTTTGTCAGGGGGCCTATCCTACGAGCAGTACTTC.

This chain links TRBV10-3 with TRBJ2-1; D is perhaps TRBD2 (5 bases). Between the trimmed V and J ends, which lost 6 bases and 4 bases, there was a span of 16 bases. Germline-derived CDR1 and CDR2 are ENHRY and SYGVKD. The CDR3 sequence is 15 residues long. The CDR3 DNA follows: TGTGCCATCAGCCCGGACTCTGCGCCGTACAATGAGCAGTTCTTC. Translating it yields CAISPDSAPYNEQFF.

To note about this clone: Different DNA sequences within this sample yield the same CDR3. The V call is TRBV7-9, the J call TRBJ1-5; the match to TRBD1 covers 8 bases. In germline, CDR1 is SEHNR, CDR2 FQNEAQ (reference sequence). The CDR3 spans 16 residues. Trimming at V came to 0 bases and at J to 1 base, leaving 2 bases not matched to a gene. CDR3 coding DNA: TGTGCCAGCAGCTTAGCAACAGGGGGAAGCAATCAGCCCCAGCATTTT. Its protein product is CASSLATGGSNQPQHF.

The chain has TRBV10-2 and TRBJ2-3; 8 nucleotides agree with TRBD1. V shed 3 bases, J shed 3 bases, and the junction held 8 bases outside the gene matches. The CDR3 runs 16 residues. The germline CDR1 and CDR2 sequences are WSHSY and SAAADI. The CDR3 bases are TGCGCCAGCAGTGACGTAGGGACAGGCTATACAGATACGCAGTATTTT. Encoded protein: CASSDVGTGYTDTQYF.

V is TRBV28 and J is TRBJ1-5; 9 bases match TRBD1. Germline loops: CDR1 MDHEN, CDR2 SYDVKM. Trimming cost V 6 bases and J 3 bases; bases outside gene matches: 15. This CDR3 is 18 amino acids long. CDR3 protein: CASSIGQGPNLINQPQHF. The CDR3 DNA sequence: TGTGCCAGCAGCATTGGACAGGGGCCAAACCTGATCAATCAGCCCCAGCATTTT. The full variable domain, rest sourced from reference TRBV28 and TRBJ1-5, is DVKVTQSSRYLVKRTGEKVFLECVQDMDHENMFWYRQDPGLGLRLIYFSYDVKMKEKGDIPEGYSVSREKKERFSLILESASTNQTSMYLCASSIGQGPNLINQPQHFGDGTRLSIL.

The V gene is TRBV11-2, the J gene TRBJ1-6, with D hard to call. V shed 5 bases and J shed 7 bases, with 15 bases lying between them. The CDR3 covers 15 residues. Germline V gene sequence: CDR1 SGHAT, CDR2 FQNNGV. CDR3 loop: CASSPAAAWNSPLHF. The CDR3 DNA reads as TGTGCCAGCAGCCCCGCGGCAGCTTGGAATTCACCCCTCCACTTT.

The chain couples TRBV27 to TRBJ2-5, with D hard to call. V shed 4 bases and J shed 4 bases, with 13 bases lying between them. The length of the CDR3 is 14 residues. CDR1 is MNHEY and CDR2 is SMNVEV in the germline V gene (reference sequence). Written as DNA, the CDR3 is TGTGCCAGCAGTTGGTTAGGAAGTGTAGAGACCCAGTACTTC. Protein sequence: CASSWLGSVETQYF.

The chain employs TRBV7-9 and TRBJ2-7; TRBD1 might be the D (6 bases). Trimming took 5 bases from V and 5 from J, leaving 13 bases between them. This CDR3 is built from 13 residues. Looked up from germline, CDR1 is SEHNR and CDR2 is FQNEAQ (reference sequence). CDR3 sequence: CASSIRGRDEQYF. Written as DNA, the CDR3 is TGTGCCAGCAGCATCAGGGGTCGGGACGAGCAGTACTTC.

The J gene is TRBJ1-2, the V gene TRBV11-2; 7 bases are shared with TRBD1. This CDR3 comprises 15 residues. V trimming: 5 bases; J trimming: 3 bases; junction bases outside the gene matches: 9. Germline-derived CDR1 and CDR2 are SGHAT and FQNNGV. The CDR3 here is CASSPQRDSYYGYTF. CDR3 DNA sequence: TGTGCCAGCAGCCCCCAGAGGGACAGCTACTATGGCTACACCTTC.

The chain recombines TRBV5-4 with TRBJ2-3, with 8 bases identical to TRBD2. V shed 4 bases, J shed 1 base, and the junction held 2 bases outside the gene matches. This CDR3 is 14 amino acids long. In germline, CDR1 is SGHNT, CDR2 YYREEE (reference sequence). The CDR3 DNA is TGTGCCAGCAGCCTCGGGGGGGGCACAGATACGCAGTATTTT. Translation gives CASSLGGGTDTQYF.

The chain joins TRBV27 to TRBJ2-1; 9 bases map to TRBD1. The CDR3 has 16 residues. CDR1 and CDR2 (germline): MNHEY, SMNVEV (reference sequence). V dropped 6 bases and J dropped 5; count of bases not matched to a gene: 11. CDR3 amino acids: CASSGQGKGADNEQFF. DNA for the CDR3: TGTGCCAGCAGCGGACAGGGGAAGGGGGCAGACAATGAGCAGTTCTTC.

The chain employs TRBV29-1 and TRBJ2-7; D possibly corresponds to TRBD2 (5 bases). Trimming took off 5 bases at V and 4 bases at J, with 18 bases between the two ends. This CDR3 is 14 amino acids long. The germline V gene has CDR1 SQVTM and CDR2 ANQGSEA. CDR3 residues: CSVFKGADLYEQYF. CDR3 DNA: TGCAGCGTTTTTAAGGGAGCGGATCTTTACGAGCAGTACTTC.

Written as DNA, the CDR3 is TGTGCCAGCAGGACGTGGGAGCACACTGAAGCTTTCTTT. Amino acid sequence: CASRTWEHTEAFF. This chain uses TRBV5-6 with TRBJ1-1, with D unclear. The V and J ends lost 5 bases and 3 bases respectively, with 11 bases between them. The germline V gene has CDR1 SGHDT and CDR2 YYEEEE. The length of the CDR3 is 13 residues.

V usage is TRBV6-1 and J usage is TRBJ1-6, with D uncertain. V was shortened by 3 bases and J by 6 bases, with 15 bases between the two germline ends. CDR3 size: 16 residues. Germline assignment: CDR1 MNHNS and CDR2 SASEGT. In DNA form, the CDR3 reads TGTGCCAGCAGTGAGCCAGCCCGGGCGGTTAATTCACCCCTCCACTTT. Its protein product is CASSEPARAVNSPLHF.

The chain uses TRBV27 and TRBJ1-4; unclear D gene. CDR1 and CDR2 (germline): MNHEY, SMNVEV (reference sequence). V was trimmed by 3 bases and J by 0 bases, leaving 8 bases between them. CDR3 length equals 15 residues. CDR3 coding DNA: TGTGCCAGCAGTTTTAAGGGAGCAACTAATGAAAAACTGTTTTTT. It encodes CASSFKGATNEKLFF.

This clone has only one observation. The CDR3 DNA follows: TGTGCCAGCAGTTTATCGTCAGGGTATAACTATGGCTACACCTTC. It specifies CASSLSSGYNYGYTF. This chain uses TRBV27 with TRBJ1-2, with D possibly TRBD1 on 5 matching bases. Per the germline V gene, CDR1 is MNHEY and CDR2 is SMNVEV (reference sequence). V was clipped by 0 bases and J by 1 base, with 9 bases between them. CDR3 length equals 15 residues.

The CDR3 is CASSGGVREGTQYF. The CDR3 DNA sequence: TGTGCCAGCAGTGGCGGCGTCCGGGAAGGGACCCAGTACTTC. The chain combines TRBV2 with TRBJ2-5; tentative D call: TRBD2 (5 bases). The CDR3 extends over 14 amino acids. Trimming cost V 4 bases and J 7 bases, with 16 bases left between them. Looked up from germline, CDR1 is SNHLY and CDR2 is FYNNEI. Full variable domain (remainder filled in from reference TRBV2 and TRBJ2-5): EPEVTQTPSHQVTQMGQEVILRCVPISNHLYFYWYRQILGQKVEFLVSFYNNEISEKSEIFDDQFSVERPDGSNFTLKIRSTKLEDSAMYFCASSGGVREGTQYFGPGTRLLVL.

With regard to this clone: Other DNA sequences from this sample encode an identical CDR3 as well. This chain connects TRBV9 to TRBJ2-7; D ambiguous. Trimming shortened V by 0 bases and J by 0 bases, and 10 bases separated the two germline ends. The CDR3 totals 15 residues. Germline CDR1 SGDLS, CDR2 YYNGEE. As DNA, the CDR3 is TGTGCCAGCAGCGTAGGTCTCTCCCCCTCCTACGAGCAGTACTTC. Encoded protein: CASSVGLSPSYEQYF.

The rearrangement uses TRBV19 and TRBJ1-5; tentatively, D is TRBD1 (6 bases). CDR3 length: 15 amino acids. Germline V gene sequence: CDR1 LNHDA, CDR2 SQIVND (reference sequence). Here the CDR3 DNA reads TGTGCTCGCACCGGAAACAGGGAACCAAATCAGCCCCAGCATTTT. It codes for CARTGNREPNQPQHF.

CDR3 bases: TGTGCCAGCAGTTTAAGTCTAGATTTTTTCACAGATACGCAGTATTTT. This gives the protein CASSLSLDFFTDTQYF. This rearrangement joins TRBV28 to TRBJ2-3; no definite D call. Trimming removed 2 bases from V and 2 bases from J, with 14 bases in between. In germline, CDR1 is MDHEN, CDR2 SYDVKM. This CDR3 comprises 16 residues.

V gene TRBV28 combines with J gene TRBJ2-5; 9 bases are shared with TRBD2. Germline loops: CDR1 MDHEN, CDR2 SYDVKM. The CDR3 consists of 15 residues. Trimming at V came to 3 bases and at J to 2 bases, leaving 4 bases not matched to a gene. The CDR3 coding sequence is TGTGCCAGCAGTTTTCTAGCGGGGCCGCAAGAGACCCAGTACTTC. This encodes CASSFLAGPQETQYF. The full variable domain, in which reference TRBV28 and TRBJ2-5 provide the parts outside the CDR3, is DVKVTQSSRYLVKRTGEKVFLECVQDMDHENMFWYRQDPGLGLRLIYFSYDVKMKEKGDIPEGYSVSREKKERFSLILESASTNQTSMYLCASSFLAGPQETQYFGPGTRLLVL.

The genes are TRBV7-9 and TRBJ1-5; D ambiguous. The CDR3 has 16 residues. The ends were cut back, 5 bases at V and 3 bases at J, with 17 bases in the middle. CDR1 SEHNR and CDR2 FQNEAQ come from the germline V gene (reference sequence). CDR3 nucleotides: TGTGCCAGCAGCCCTCCGACCGCCACATACAATCAGCCCCAGCATTTT. The encoded protein is CASSPPTATYNQPQHF.

The chain joins TRBV30 to TRBJ1-1, with a possible D match to TRBD1 (6 bases). The germline V and J ends were trimmed by 0 bases and 4 bases, with 15 bases remaining between them. CDR1 and CDR2 (germline): GTSNPN, SVGIG (reference sequence). The CDR3 length is 15 residues. Here the CDR3 reads CAWSVGRGKSTEAFF. The CDR3 DNA sequence: TGTGCCTGGAGTGTAGGCAGGGGAAAGAGCACTGAAGCTTTCTTT.

The chain employs TRBV30 and TRBJ2-7; the D is unclear. The CDR3 has 13 amino acids. The V gene lost 0 bases and the J gene lost 2 bases, with 8 bases spanning the gap. CDR1 and CDR2 from the germline V gene are GTSNPN and SVGIG (reference sequence). The DNA for the CDR3 is TGTGCCTGGAGTGTAGGGCATACCTACGAGCAGTACTTC. Translation gives CAWSVGHTYEQYF.

The V call is TRBV27, the J call TRBJ1-1; TRBD1 agrees at 9 bases. V lost 6 bases to trimming and J lost 1 base; unmatched junction nucleotides: 12. There are 17 residues in the CDR3. Germline assignment: CDR1 MNHEY and CDR2 SMNVEV (reference sequence). CDR3 DNA: TGTGCCAGCAGCCCTACGGGACAGGGATTTAAGAACACTGAAGCTTTCTTT. Translated: CASSPTGQGFKNTEAFF.

This rearrangement joins TRBV6-5 to TRBJ2-7; 7 bases are shared with TRBD2. Per germline, CDR1 MNHEY and CDR2 SVGAGI. The CDR3 is 15 amino acids. Trimming took 6 bases from V and 3 from J; bases not matched to a gene: 11. The CDR3 loop is CASSPRLAVIYEQYF. CDR3 nucleotide sequence: TGTGCCAGCAGCCCCCGCCTAGCGGTTATCTACGAGCAGTACTTC.

The chain joins TRBV5-1 to TRBJ1-2; possibly TRBD1 for D (6 bases). The CDR3 runs 14 residues. In germline, CDR1 is SGHRS, CDR2 YFSETQ. Trimming removed 1 base at V and 6 bases at J, with 13 bases between. CDR3 bases: TGCGCCAGCAGCTTGTTACAGGGTAGCGATGGCTACACCTTC. Its translation: CASSLLQGSDGYTF.

This clone was seen once. The chain recombines TRBV10-1 with TRBJ2-5, with TRBD1 matching over 7 bases. Losses at the gene ends were 6 bases for V and 3 bases for J; bases not matched to a gene: 4. Germline assignment: CDR1 WNHNN and CDR2 SYGVQD (reference sequence). CDR3 length: 13 residues. The CDR3 loop is CASSGGTEETQYF. The DNA for the CDR3 is TGCGCCAGCAGCGGTGGGACAGAAGAGACCCAGTACTTC.

Details on this clone: Distinct nucleotide sequences in the sample also encode this CDR3. This rearrangement joins TRBV7-9 to TRBJ2-7; D possibly matches TRBD1 or TRBD2 (7 bases each). Germline V lookup: CDR1 SEHNR, CDR2 FQNEAQ (reference sequence). The CDR3 runs 14 residues. V lost 5 bases, J lost 3 bases, and 14 bases lay in between. The CDR3, as DNA: TGTGCCAGCAGCCCAGGGGGGGTCGTCTACGAGCAGTACTTC. It is translated as CASSPGGVVYEQYF.

Concerning this clone itself: The sample carries other DNA sequences with the same CDR3. The chain uses TRBV9 and TRBJ2-7, with 8 bases matching TRBD2. The CDR3 is 15 amino acids. Germline V gene sequence: CDR1 SGDLS, CDR2 YYNGEE. V shed 2 bases and J 0 bases; nucleotides not matched to a gene: 4. The CDR3 spells CASSVSGGNSYEQYF. The CDR3 bases are TGTGCCAGCAGCGTCAGCGGGGGCAACTCCTACGAGCAGTACTTC.